A selection of T cell receptor beta chains follows, all from one sample in a study of blood T cell repertoires in COVID-19. Here immunoSEQ multiplex PCR was the method, and the copy in TCRdb shows in-frame clones only, minus some. This sample has 150,000 to 250,000 clones, with about 80% found just once. The source material was PBMCs or T cells enriched from blood (not recorded which). Receptor source: a man aged 40-49 years who had recovered from COVID-19. Both conserved end residues are part of each CDR3. Fields, in order: CDR3 protein, CDR3 DNA, V gene, J gene, clone size, D gene. The D gene is left open where the match is weak. Some rows mark clone size as missing; the rest say once, few, many or name a class of expanded clone.

CDR3 protein: CASSRSGPSYNEQFF; CDR3 DNA: TGTGCCAGCAGCCGTAGCGGGCCCTCCTACAATGAGCAGTTCTTC; V gene: TRBV6-6; J gene: TRBJ2-1; clone size: once; D gene: TRBD2
CDR3 protein: CASSYSLDREAFF; CDR3 DNA: TGTGCCAGCAGTTACTCGTTGGACAGGGAAGCTTTCTTT; V gene: TRBV6-5; J gene: TRBJ1-1; clone size: -; D gene: TRBD1
CDR3 protein: CASSQEVLAGGSAQTQYF; CDR3 DNA: TGCGCCAGCAGCCAAGAGGTACTAGCGGGGGGGTCAGCCCAGACCCAGTACTTC; V gene: TRBV4-1; J gene: TRBJ2-5; clone size: -; D gene: TRBD2
CDR3 protein: CASTRVNYGYTF; CDR3 DNA: TGTGCCAGCACTCGGGTAAACTATGGCTACACCTTC; V gene: TRBV9; J gene: TRBJ1-2; clone size: few; D gene: -
CDR3 protein: CASSLLRTDTQYF; CDR3 DNA: TGTGCCAGTAGCCTCCTCCGGACAGATACGCAGTATTTT; V gene: TRBV19; J gene: TRBJ2-3; clone size: -; D gene: -
CDR3 protein: CASSLDRTYGYTF; CDR3 DNA: TGTGCCAGCAGTTTGGACAGAACTTATGGCTACACCTTC; V gene: TRBV28; J gene: TRBJ1-2; clone size: -; D gene: -
CDR3 protein: CASSLRVEVLHF; CDR3 DNA: TGTGCCAGCAGCCTCAGGGTAGAGGTACTCCACTTT; V gene: TRBV28; J gene: TRBJ1-6; clone size: -; D gene: -
CDR3 protein: CASSELVKGGQGVRGYTF; CDR3 DNA: TGCGCCAGCAGTGAGTTGGTAAAGGGGGGACAGGGGGTACGAGGCTACACCTTC; V gene: TRBV10-1; J gene: TRBJ1-2; clone size: -; D gene: TRBD1
CDR3 protein: CASRSPRGRRMGGYTF; CDR3 DNA: TGTGCCAGCAGGTCCCCAAGGGGGCGGAGAATGGGTGGCTACACCTTC; V gene: TRBV6-6; J gene: TRBJ1-2; clone size: few; D gene: TRBD1
CDR3 protein: CASATGNTKETQYF; CDR3 DNA: TGTGCTAGTGCGACAGGAAACACTAAAGAGACCCAGTACTTC; V gene: TRBV12-5; J gene: TRBJ2-5; clone size: once; D gene: -
CDR3 protein: CASSPPEGSLSYEQYF; CDR3 DNA: TGTGCCAGCTCACCACCGGAGGGGTCTCTCTCCTACGAGCAGTACTTC; V gene: TRBV18; J gene: TRBJ2-7; clone size: -; D gene: -
CDR3 protein: CASSEGDRGWGTEAFF; CDR3 DNA: TGCGCCAGCAGTGAGGGGGACAGGGGCTGGGGGACTGAAGCTTTCTTT; V gene: TRBV10-1; J gene: TRBJ1-1; clone size: many; D gene: TRBD1
CDR3 protein: CSVEYTRAEAFF; CDR3 DNA: TGCAGCGTAGAATACACTAGAGCTGAAGCTTTCTTT; V gene: TRBV29-1; J gene: TRBJ1-1; clone size: -; D gene: -
CDR3 protein: CASRPHQGGYTEAFF; CDR3 DNA: TGCGCCAGCAGGCCTCACCAGGGAGGTTACACTGAAGCTTTCTTT; V gene: TRBV4-1; J gene: TRBJ1-1; clone size: -; D gene: -
CDR3 protein: CAISGQGAAGYGYTF; CDR3 DNA: TGTGCCATCAGTGGACAGGGGGCAGCGGGCTATGGCTACACCTTC; V gene: TRBV10-3; J gene: TRBJ1-2; clone size: -; D gene: TRBD1
CDR3 protein: CASSPGQGYSYGYTF; CDR3 DNA: TGTGCCAGCAGTCCGGGACAGGGGTATTCCTATGGCTACACCTTC; V gene: TRBV28; J gene: TRBJ1-2; clone size: -; D gene: TRBD1
CDR3 protein: CASSPLAGHVRNTGELFF; CDR3 DNA: TGCGCCAGCAGCCCACTAGCGGGCCATGTACGTAACACCGGGGAGCTGTTTTTT; V gene: TRBV5-1; J gene: TRBJ2-2; clone size: -; D gene: TRBD2
CDR3 protein: CASTRGPYGYTF; CDR3 DNA: TGTGCCAGCACCAGGGGGCCCTATGGCTACACCTTC; V gene: TRBV12-3/TRBV12-4; J gene: TRBJ1-2; clone size: -; D gene: TRBD1
CDR3 protein: CATRPGTGYNYGYTF; CDR3 DNA: TGTGCCACCAGACCGGGGACAGGCTATAACTATGGCTACACCTTC; V gene: TRBV15; J gene: TRBJ1-2; clone size: -; D gene: TRBD1
CDR3 protein: CASSYGTSGGPETQYF; CDR3 DNA: TGTGCCAGCAGTTACGGGACTAGCGGGGGGCCCGAGACCCAGTACTTC; V gene: TRBV6-2/TRBV6-3; J gene: TRBJ2-5; clone size: few; D gene: TRBD2
CDR3 protein: CASSPPTGGGVYTEAFF; CDR3 DNA: TGTGCCAGCTCACCACCGACAGGGGGCGGCGTATATACTGAAGCTTTCTTT; V gene: TRBV18; J gene: TRBJ1-1; clone size: few; D gene: TRBD1
CDR3 protein: CASSRDINNEQFF; CDR3 DNA: TGTGCCAGCTCCAGGGACATCAACAATGAGCAGTTCTTC; V gene: TRBV27; J gene: TRBJ2-1; clone size: -; D gene: -
CDR3 protein: CASTLPREGVPNYGYTF; CDR3 DNA: TGTGCCAGCACCTTGCCGAGGGAGGGGGTTCCTAACTATGGCTACACCTTC; V gene: TRBV27; J gene: TRBJ1-2; clone size: -; D gene: -
CDR3 protein: CASSPRQGTNYGYTF; CDR3 DNA: TGCGCCAGCAGCCCTAGACAGGGGACTAACTATGGCTACACCTTC; V gene: TRBV5-1; J gene: TRBJ1-2; clone size: -; D gene: TRBD1
CDR3 protein: CASSSGTGVHYSNQPQHF; CDR3 DNA: TGTGCCAGCAGCTCCGGGACAGGGGTTCATTATAGCAATCAGCCCCAGCATTTT; V gene: TRBV7-8; J gene: TRBJ1-5; clone size: -; D gene: TRBD1
CDR3 protein: CATMDRAAAGELFF; CDR3 DNA: TGTGCCACCATGGACAGGGCCGCAGCCGGGGAGCTGTTTTTT; V gene: TRBV10-3; J gene: TRBJ2-2; clone size: few; D gene: TRBD1
CDR3 protein: CASSYLGQSYGEKLFF; CDR3 DNA: TGTGCCAGCAGTTACTTGGGACAATCGTACGGTGAAAAACTGTTTTTT; V gene: TRBV6-6; J gene: TRBJ1-4; clone size: -; D gene: -
CDR3 protein: CASSLSAGPVRYGYTF; CDR3 DNA: TGTGCCAGCAGTTTATCTGCGGGACCGGTTCGTTATGGCTACACCTTC; V gene: TRBV27; J gene: TRBJ1-2; clone size: -; D gene: -
CDR3 protein: CASSQDLAGGPTDTQYF; CDR3 DNA: TGTGCCAGCAGCCAAGATCTTGCGGGGGGACCCACAGATACGCAGTATTTT; V gene: TRBV4-2; J gene: TRBJ2-3; clone size: -; D gene: TRBD2
CDR3 protein: CASSVGPGGHGNTIYF; CDR3 DNA: TGTGCCAGCAGCGTAGGTCCAGGGGGCCATGGAAACACCATATATTTT; V gene: TRBV9; J gene: TRBJ1-3; clone size: -; D gene: TRBD1
CDR3 protein: CSAPNREKLFF; CDR3 DNA: TGCAGTGCTCCAAACCGGGAAAAACTGTTTTTT; V gene: TRBV20-1; J gene: TRBJ1-4; clone size: -; D gene: -
CDR3 protein: CASSFPGQGSYEQYF; CDR3 DNA: TGTGCCAGCAGCTTCCCGGGACAGGGCTCCTACGAGCAGTACTTC; V gene: TRBV7-8; J gene: TRBJ2-7; clone size: -; D gene: TRBD1
CDR3 protein: CASSATAGDLGWGGYTF; CDR3 DNA: TGTGCCAGCAGCGCCACCGCGGGGGATTTGGGCTGGGGTGGCTACACCTTC; V gene: TRBV9; J gene: TRBJ1-2; clone size: -; D gene: -
CDR3 protein: CASSWRLNQPQHF; CDR3 DNA: TGTGCCAGCAGCTGGCGACTCAATCAGCCCCAGCATTTT; V gene: TRBV5-5; J gene: TRBJ1-5; clone size: -; D gene: -
CDR3 protein: CASSLGTSADTQYF; CDR3 DNA: TGTGCCAGCAGCTTGGGAACTAGTGCGGATACGCAGTATTTT; V gene: TRBV5-4; J gene: TRBJ2-3; clone size: few; D gene: -
CDR3 protein: CASSQDVGTGQPQHF; CDR3 DNA: TGTGCCAGCAGCCAAGATGTAGGGACTGGGCAGCCCCAGCATTTT; V gene: TRBV3-1/TRBV3-2; J gene: TRBJ1-5; clone size: -; D gene: -
CDR3 protein: CASSQSGGRDTQYF; CDR3 DNA: TGTGCCAGCAGCCAATCGGGGGGGAGAGATACGCAGTATTTT; V gene: TRBV3-1/TRBV3-2; J gene: TRBJ2-3; clone size: once; D gene: TRBD2
CDR3 protein: CASKPSDQETQYF; CDR3 DNA: TGCGCCAGCAAACCTAGCGACCAAGAGACCCAGTACTTC; V gene: TRBV5-1; J gene: TRBJ2-5; clone size: -; D gene: -
CDR3 protein: CASSAGQGAYGYTF; CDR3 DNA: TGTGCCAGCAGCGCCGGACAGGGGGCTTATGGCTACACCTTC; V gene: TRBV9; J gene: TRBJ1-2; clone size: -; D gene: TRBD1
CDR3 protein: CATSRDWSVAGGTHF; CDR3 DNA: -; V gene: TRBV15; J gene: TRBJ1-5; clone size: -; D gene: -
CDR3 protein: CASSLVGTGETQYF; CDR3 DNA: TGTGCCAGCAGCTTAGTGGGGACAGGGGAGACGCAGTATTTT; V gene: TRBV13; J gene: TRBJ2-3; clone size: -; D gene: TRBD1
CDR3 protein: CASSMDRGIVANQPQHF; CDR3 DNA: TGTGCCAGTAGTATGGACAGGGGGATTGTGGCCAATCAGCCCCAGCATTTT; V gene: TRBV19; J gene: TRBJ1-5; clone size: -; D gene: TRBD1
CDR3 protein: CASSFVAGANYGYTF; CDR3 DNA: TGTGCCAGCAGTTTTGTTGCCGGAGCTAACTATGGCTACACCTTC; V gene: TRBV27; J gene: TRBJ1-2; clone size: -; D gene: -
CDR3 protein: CASSIRTSRVYF; CDR3 DNA: TGTGCCAGCAGTATACGGACTAGTAGGGTGTATTTT; V gene: TRBV12-3/TRBV12-4; J gene: TRBJ2-3; clone size: once; D gene: TRBD2
CDR3 protein: CASSQSPEVYEQYF; CDR3 DNA: TGCGCCAGCAGTCAATCGCCCGAGGTCTACGAGCAGTACTTC; V gene: TRBV23-1; J gene: TRBJ2-7; clone size: -; D gene: -
CDR3 protein: CASSQISRTAAEAFF; CDR3 DNA: TGTGCCAGCTCCCAAATTAGCAGGACAGCCGCTGAAGCTTTCTTT; V gene: TRBV18; J gene: TRBJ1-1; clone size: -; D gene: -
CDR3 protein: CASREELTDTQYF; CDR3 DNA: TGCGCCAGCAGAGAGGAGCTAACAGATACGCAGTATTTT; V gene: TRBV5-1; J gene: TRBJ2-3; clone size: -; D gene: -
CDR3 protein: CASSLFLGASGYTF; CDR3 DNA: TGCGCCAGCAGCCTCTTTTTAGGGGCCTCTGGCTACACCTTC; V gene: TRBV4-1; J gene: TRBJ1-2; clone size: few; D gene: -
CDR3 protein: CASSPRDRLNEKLFF; CDR3 DNA: TGTGCCAGTAGTCCCCGGGACAGGCTTAATGAAAAACTGTTTTTT; V gene: TRBV19; J gene: TRBJ1-4; clone size: -; D gene: TRBD1
CDR3 protein: CASTPTGSGGELFF; CDR3 DNA: TGTGCCAGTACCCCGACAGGGTCTGGCGGGGAGCTGTTTTTT; V gene: TRBV19; J gene: TRBJ2-2; clone size: -; D gene: TRBD1
CDR3 protein: CASSLWDRGATEAFF; CDR3 DNA: TGTGCCAGCAGCTTGTGGGACAGAGGGGCCACTGAAGCTTTCTTT; V gene: TRBV5-5; J gene: TRBJ1-1; clone size: once; D gene: TRBD1
CDR3 protein: CATQGGNQPQHF; CDR3 DNA: TGTGCCACCCAAGGGGGAAATCAGCCCCAGCATTTT; V gene: TRBV10-3; J gene: TRBJ1-5; clone size: -; D gene: -
CDR3 protein: CASKSAGTPMNTEAFF; CDR3 DNA: TGTGCCAGCAAATCGGCAGGCACCCCTATGAACACTGAAGCTTTCTTT; V gene: TRBV27; J gene: TRBJ1-1; clone size: -; D gene: -
CDR3 protein: CASRRNTWWYQETQYF; CDR3 DNA: TGTGCCAGTAGGAGGAACACCTGGTGGTACCAAGAGACCCAGTACTTC; V gene: TRBV27; J gene: TRBJ2-5; clone size: -; D gene: -
CDR3 protein: CASSGFGMDQRTAKNIQYF; CDR3 DNA: TGCGCCAGCAGCGGCTTCGGGATGGACCAACGTACAGCCAAAAACATTCAGTACTTC; V gene: TRBV5-1; J gene: TRBJ2-4; clone size: -; D gene: -
CDR3 protein: CASSFLFDRGNYEQYF; CDR3 DNA: TGTGCCAGCAGTTTCCTCTTTGACAGGGGCAACTACGAGCAGTACTTC; V gene: TRBV28; J gene: TRBJ2-7; clone size: -; D gene: TRBD1
CDR3 protein: CASSLGGGFNSPLHF; CDR3 DNA: TGTGCCAGCAGCTTGGGGGGAGGTTTTAATTCACCCCTCCACTTT; V gene: TRBV5-6; J gene: TRBJ1-6; clone size: many; D gene: -
CDR3 protein: CASTSGGGTYNSPLHF; CDR3 DNA: TGTGCCAGCACCTCTGGGGGGGGAACTTATAATTCACCCCTCCACTTT; V gene: TRBV2; J gene: TRBJ1-6; clone size: -; D gene: -
CDR3 protein: CASSQGNPDTQYF; CDR3 DNA: TGCGCCAGCAGCCAGGGAAATCCAGATACGCAGTATTTT; V gene: TRBV5-1; J gene: TRBJ2-3; clone size: -; D gene: -
CDR3 protein: CASTIDEDQETQYF; CDR3 DNA: TGCGCCAGCACCATAGACGAGGACCAAGAGACCCAGTACTTC; V gene: TRBV10-2; J gene: TRBJ2-5; clone size: -; D gene: -